Listed below are T cell receptor beta chains from one sample, sequenced in a study of tumor and adjacent non-tumor tissue in lung cancer. TCRdb analysed the multiplex PCR reads with MiXCR anew, one entry per CDR3 protein. The top ten clones hold 45% of a sample with roughly 67,000 distinct CDR3 sequences, 76% of them seen once. The sample comprised distant non-tumor lung tissue. These receptors were obtained from a man aged 55 to 69 with non-small cell lung cancer. The CDR3 runs from the conserved cysteine through the conserved F or W. The D gene is left open where the match is weak. Rows give clone size only sometimes, using once, few, many, or a class for an expanded clone.

>many|TRBJ2-7|TRBV4-2|TRBD1
TGTGCCAGCAGCCTAAATCCACCCGGGGACAGGTTTTCCTACGAGCAGTACTTC
CASSLNPPGDRFSYEQYF
>.|TRBJ2-1|TRBV5-4|.
TGTGCCAGCAGACTTCGCGGGGACAATGAGCAGTTCTTC
CASRLRGDNEQFF
>.|TRBJ2-7|TRBV29-1|.
TGCAGCGTATCGATCAACTCCTACGAGCAGTACTTC
CSVSINSYEQYF
>few|TRBJ2-1|TRBV20-1|TRBD2
TGCAGTGCTAGGACTAGCGGGAGATTTGAGCAGTTCTTC
CSARTSGRFEQFF
>many|TRBJ2-7|TRBV6-5|.
TGTAGTCAGAGGGTGCAGTACTTC
CSQRVQYF
>many|TRBJ2-5|TRBV5-4|TRBD2
TGTGCCAGCAGCCCTGGCTCTAGCGGGAGGGACGCGACCCAGTACTTC
CASSPGSSGRDATQYF
>once|TRBJ2-6|TRBV10-3|TRBD2
TGTGCCATCAGTGAACTTGGGACTAGCGGGGGGGACTCTGGAGCCAACGTCCTGACTTTC
CAISELGTSGGDSGANVLTF
>.|TRBJ2-3|TRBV2|TRBD2
TGTGCCAGCAGACGACTAGCGGGAGTGAAGACAGATAAGCAGTATTTT
CASRRLAGVKTDKQYF
>once|TRBJ2-7|TRBV11-2|.
TGTGCCAGCAGCTCATATTTGGGCTACGAGCAGTACTTC
CASSSYLGYEQYF
>.|TRBJ2-5|TRBV6-2/TRBV6-3|TRBD2
TGTGTCGGCAGTCGGACTAGCGGGGGCTCCCAAGAGACCCAGTACTTC
CVGSRTSGGSQETQYF
>once|TRBJ2-2|TRBV11-1|.
TGTGCCAGCGGCTATACTAGTGACAACGGGGAGCTGTGTTTT
CASGYTSDNGELCF
>many|TRBJ1-6|TRBV25-1|TRBD1
TGTGCCAGCAGTGAATGGACAGGGGGCTCCTATAATTCACCCCTCCACTTT
CASSEWTGGSYNSPLHF
>many|TRBJ2-7|TRBV4-1|TRBD2
TGCGCCAGCAGCCAAGGAATTTTAGCGGGAGGGAGGGACGAGCAGTACTTC
CASSQGILAGGRDEQYF
>many|TRBJ2-7|TRBV6-6|.
TGTGCCAGCAGTTACTTACAGGGTACGATTTACGAGCAGTACTTC
CASSYLQGTIYEQYF
>.|TRBJ1-2|TRBV28|.
TGTGCCAGCGGAAGGACCTATGTCTACACCTTC
CASGRTYVYTF
>.|TRBJ2-1|TRBV12-3/TRBV12-4|.
TGTGCCAGCAGTTTAATGGGCAATGAGCAGTTCTTC
CASSLMGNEQFF
>few|TRBJ2-3|TRBV29-1|TRBD2
TGCAGCGTTGGGCCACCCGGGGGGGCTGATACGCAGTATTTT
CSVGPPGGADTQYF
>.|TRBJ2-3|TRBV5-1|.
TGCGCCAGCAGCTTGTCCCTACTCACAGACACGCGGTATTTT
CASSLSLLTDTRYF
>.|TRBJ2-1|TRBV12-3/TRBV12-4|.
TGTGCCAGCTGTTTCCCTCAGCGAGGCCACAATGAGCGGTTCTTC
CASCFPQRGHNERFF
>.|TRBJ2-3|TRBV11-2|.
TGTGCCAGCTGTTTGTGGGGCCAGCTAGCGACAGATACGCAGTATTTT
CASCLWGQLATDTQYF
>.|TRBJ2-7|TRBV20-1|.
TGTAGTGCTCCTCCGGGATCCGGGACACCCTACCAGCAGTACTTC
CSAPPGSGTPYQQYF
>.|TRBJ1-5|TRBV6-1|TRBD1
TGTGCCAGCAGTGAAGAGGGGGCGACCAATCAGCCTCAACATTTT
CASSEEGATNQPQHF
>.|TRBJ1-2|TRBV4-1|.
TGCGCCAGCAGCCAAGCCCAGGACAGAGTCTATCGTTACAGCTTC
CASSQAQDRVYRYSF
>medium-sized|TRBJ1-1|TRBV5-4|TRBD1
TGTGCCAGCAGCTGGGGACAGGGGAACACTGAAGCTTTCTTT
CASSWGQGNTEAFF
>.|TRBJ2-3|TRBV5-4|TRBD2
TGTGCCAGAAGCTTGGCGTTTACGACTAGCGGGAGGGGGACAGATACGCAGTATTTT
CARSLAFTTSGRGTDTQYF
>.|TRBJ2-1|TRBV6-5|TRBD2
TGTGCCAGGAGTTGGGCGGGAGTCGATGAGCGGTTCTTC
CARSWAGVDERFF
>.|TRBJ2-1|TRBV7-6|TRBD2
TGTGCCAGCAGCCCTGGACTAGCGAGGGGCAATGAGCAGTTCTTC
CASSPGLARGNEQFF